This TCR beta chain is from a study of CD8+ T cells in alopecia areata. The study, taken as a whole, reports: Among the cells sequenced in scalp samples are also the resident alphabeta T cells of normal skin.

Treatment in this sample: oral pan-JAK inhibitor, 5-10 mg twice daily. Punch biopsies of lesional scalp, plus peripheral blood, were taken from alopecia areata patients. In regard to this clone: What it binds is not known.

RNA extraction was followed by reverse transcription into cDNA, which acted as the sequencing template. Data came from immunoSEQ multiplex PCR; TCRdb stores just in-frame clones and leaves some out. The profile shows around 300,000 clones, about 60% of them singletons. The origin of this receptor is a human donor with alopecia areata. The source was CD4+ T cells sorted from blood, collected around week 53, from a patient treated with tofacitinib.

Here the CDR3 reads CASSYSMTYQETQYF. DNA for the CDR3: TGTGCCAGCAGTTACTCTATGACTTACCAAGAGACCCAGTACTTC. The chain couples TRBV6-5 to TRBJ2-5; the D is unclear. Looked up from germline, CDR1 is MNHEY and CDR2 is SVGAGI. V lost 0 bases and J lost 0, with 8 bases in between. The CDR3 contains 15 residues.